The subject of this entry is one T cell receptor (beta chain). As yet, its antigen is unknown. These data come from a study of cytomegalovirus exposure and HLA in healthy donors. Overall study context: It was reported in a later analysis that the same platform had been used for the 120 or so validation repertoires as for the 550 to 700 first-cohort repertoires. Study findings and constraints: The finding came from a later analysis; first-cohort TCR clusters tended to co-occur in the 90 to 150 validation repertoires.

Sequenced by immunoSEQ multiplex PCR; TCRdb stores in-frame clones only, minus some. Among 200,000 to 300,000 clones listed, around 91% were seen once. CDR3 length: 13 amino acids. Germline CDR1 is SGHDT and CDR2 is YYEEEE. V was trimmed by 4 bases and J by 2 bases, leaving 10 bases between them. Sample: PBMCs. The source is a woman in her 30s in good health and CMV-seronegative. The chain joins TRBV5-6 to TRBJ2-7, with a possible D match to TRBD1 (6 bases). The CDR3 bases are TGTGCCAGCAGCAACGGACAGACCTACGAGCAGTACTTC. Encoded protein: CASSNGQTYEQYF. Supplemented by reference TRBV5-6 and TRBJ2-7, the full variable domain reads DAGVTQSPTHLIKTRGQQVTLRCSPKSGHDTVSWYQQALGQGPQFIFQYYEEEERQRGNFPDRFSGHQFPNYSSELNVNALLLGDSALYLCASSNGQTYEQYFGPGTRLTVT.